This TCR beta chain was found in a study of T cell responses to AZD1222 COVID-19 vaccine. Method: immunoSEQ multiplex PCR; TCRdb's copy keeps in-frame clones and lacks some. Counted here are 110,000 to 150,000 clones, approximately 90% occurring once; the ten biggest clones make up around 3.3%. On this clone: What it recognizes is unknown.

Study-wide points: After the peak T cell response, and only then, were repertoires sampled. Vaccine-associated CD4 TCRs spanned spike, dominant at 160-218 and 743-854. Spike-specific TCRs gained breadth and depth after people received two AZD1222 doses. The donor cohort was predominantly white British with a female majority, and clonal diversity may have been underestimated.

Germline loops: CDR1 SNHLY, CDR2 FYNNEI. The CDR3 spans 13 residues. Trimming removed 6 bases from V and 3 bases from J; junction bases left unmatched: 3. The receptor was isolated from an adult who received the AZD1222 COVID-19 vaccine. This sample comprised peripheral blood, obtained 28 days after the second AZD1222 dose. The J gene is TRBJ2-3, the V gene TRBV2; TRBD1 agrees at 7 bases. DNA of the CDR3: TGTGCCAGCAGACGACAGGGTACAGATACGCAGTATTTT. This translates into CASRRQGTDTQYF.